The clone carrying this T cell receptor (beta chain) was seen once. This sample is drawn from a study of T cell changes during pregnancy in multiple sclerosis. Clones were read by immunoSEQ multiplex PCR, and TCRdb kept only the in-frame ones, dropping some. The sample consists of about 99,000 clones, approximately 93% of them appearing once. The TCR originated in a female donor with multiple sclerosis, enrolled in a pregnancy study. This material consisted of peripheral blood, taken after pregnancy.

The CDR3 bases are TGCGCCAGCAGCCAAGCGTCAATCGGTTCCTACGAGCAGTACTTC. The encoded protein is CASSQASIGSYEQYF. The chain has TRBV4-1 and TRBJ2-7; D is uncertain. Per germline, CDR1 MGHRA and CDR2 YSYEKL. The ends were cut back, 1 base at V and 1 base at J, with 11 bases in the middle. The CDR3 has 15 amino acids.